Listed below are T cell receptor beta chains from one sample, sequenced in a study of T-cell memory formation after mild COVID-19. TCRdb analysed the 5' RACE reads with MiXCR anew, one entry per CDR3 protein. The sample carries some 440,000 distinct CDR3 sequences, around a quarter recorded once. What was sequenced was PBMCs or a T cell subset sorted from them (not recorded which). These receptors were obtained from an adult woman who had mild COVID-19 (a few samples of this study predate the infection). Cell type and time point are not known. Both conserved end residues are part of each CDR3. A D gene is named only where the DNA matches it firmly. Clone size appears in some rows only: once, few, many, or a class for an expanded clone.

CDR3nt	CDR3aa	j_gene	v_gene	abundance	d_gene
TGTGCCAGCAGCTTGGGCTCAGGGGGTAACGGCTACACCTTC	CASSLGSGGNGYTF	TRBJ1-2	TRBV7-2	NA	TRBD1
TGTGCCACCAGCGGTGGACAGGGAACGCACGGCTACACCTTC	CATSGGQGTHGYTF	TRBJ1-2	TRBV15	NA	TRBD1
TGTGCCAGCAGTGTCCAAGGGACAGCTAAATACAATGAGCAGTTCTTC	CASSVQGTAKYNEQFF	TRBJ2-1	TRBV25-1	few	TRBD1
TGTGCCAGCAGCTTGGAAGGGAGGGATGAGCCCCAGCATTTT	CASSLEGRDEPQHF	TRBJ1-5	TRBV5-5	NA	NA
TGTGCCTGGAGTACTCGGTCAGACCAAGAGACCCAGTACTTC	CAWSTRSDQETQYF	TRBJ2-5	TRBV30	few	NA
TGTGCCAGCAGTTTTGGGGCAGGGTCGCCAGCTGAAGCTTTCTTT	CASSFGAGSPAEAFF	TRBJ1-1	TRBV12-3/TRBV12-4	NA	NA
TGTGCCAGCAGCCTTGGCGGGCTAGCGAACACCGGGGAGCTGTTTTTT	CASSLGGLANTGELFF	TRBJ2-2	TRBV5-4	NA	NA
TGTGCCAGCAGTCAAACCGCTAGCTTCGTGCAGTTCTTC	CASSQTASFVQFF	TRBJ2-1	TRBV2	NA	NA
TGTGCCAGCACCGACAAGGGTTTGGTCGACAATGAGCAGTTCTTC	CASTDKGLVDNEQFF	TRBJ2-1	TRBV7-6	NA	NA
TGTGCCAGCTCACCAGCACAGGGGGCTGTCAACACTGAAGCTTTCTTT	CASSPAQGAVNTEAFF	TRBJ1-1	TRBV18	NA	TRBD1
TGTGCCAGCAGTTTAACGGGGGCGCGGAATCAGCCCCAGCATTTT	CASSLTGARNQPQHF	TRBJ1-5	TRBV28	NA	NA
TGTGCCAGCAGCTTGGAACAGGTGATCTACGAGCAGTACTTC	CASSLEQVIYEQYF	TRBJ2-7	TRBV5-5	few	NA
TGTGCCAGCAGCCCCAAAGGTGGGGGGGGCAGCACAGATACGCAGTATTTT	CASSPKGGGGSTDTQYF	TRBJ2-3	TRBV7-9	few	NA
TGTGCCACCAGCAGCGGGGAACAGTTCGACGAGCAGTACTTC	CATSSGEQFDEQYF	TRBJ2-7	TRBV15	few	NA
TGTGCCAGCAGTTACTCGGGGTACTATGGCTACACCTTC	CASSYSGYYGYTF	TRBJ1-2	TRBV6-2/TRBV6-3	NA	NA
TGTGCCAGCAGCTTACTAGCGGGCACGGATCAGCCCCAGCATTTT	CASSLLAGTDQPQHF	TRBJ1-5	TRBV11-2	few	NA
TGTGCCAGCAGCGTAGGGGTCGGGGGGCCCCAGCATTTT	CASSVGVGGPQHF	TRBJ1-5	TRBV9	NA	NA
TGTGCCAGCAGCTCTATGAGCCCCTCCTACGAGCAGTACTTC	CASSSMSPSYEQYF	TRBJ2-7	TRBV7-2	NA	NA
TGTGCCAGCCTCCGTGAGGGAGCGGGCAATGAGCAGTTCTTC	CASLREGAGNEQFF	TRBJ2-1	TRBV12-3/TRBV12-4	few	NA
TGTGCCAGCAGTCTACTAGTAACAGGGGGCTTGCGCACTGAAGCTTTCTTT	CASSLLVTGGLRTEAFF	TRBJ1-1	TRBV6-5	NA	TRBD1
TGCGCCAGCAGCCAAGAAGGGTGGAACACTGAAGCTTTCTTT	CASSQEGWNTEAFF	TRBJ1-1	TRBV4-3	few	NA
TGTGCCATCAGTGATCCCGGGACTAGCGACGAGCAGTACTTC	CAISDPGTSDEQYF	TRBJ2-7	TRBV10-3	NA	TRBD2
TGTGCCAGCAGGGACAGGGGGTTGAACACCTTC	CASRDRGLNTF	TRBJ1-2	TRBV2	NA	TRBD1
TGCAGTGCTAGCGGACTAGCGGGGGTCTACAATGAGCAGTTCTTC	CSASGLAGVYNEQFF	TRBJ2-1	TRBV20-1	NA	TRBD2
TGTGCCAGCGGCCGGGACAGTCTAAACTATGGCTACACCTTC	CASGRDSLNYGYTF	TRBJ1-2	TRBV6-5	NA	TRBD1
TGCGCCAGCAGCGTCCATTCCGGGGAGCTGTTTTTT	CASSVHSGELFF	TRBJ2-2	TRBV5-1	few	NA
TGCAGTGCTAGAGACGGGGGACCCCCTTCCTACGAGCAGTACTTC	CSARDGGPPSYEQYF	TRBJ2-7	TRBV20-1	NA	NA
TGTGCCAGCAGCCAAGGCAGCGGTGATACGCAGTATTTT	CASSQGSGDTQYF	TRBJ2-3	TRBV4-2	NA	NA
TGTGCCAGCAGCTTAGAGTTAAGTCAGCCCCAGCATTTT	CASSLELSQPQHF	TRBJ1-5	TRBV7-2	NA	NA
TGTGCCATCAGTTCCGGGACAGGTGGGACTGAAGCTTTCTTT	CAISSGTGGTEAFF	TRBJ1-1	TRBV10-3	few	TRBD1
TGCGCCAGCAGCTTGTTGCTGGCTAGCGGGAGGCCGAGCTCCTACAATGAGCAGTTCTTC	CASSLLLASGRPSSYNEQFF	TRBJ2-1	TRBV5-1	NA	TRBD2
TGTGCCAGCAGTAGGGAGGGGAGCAATCAGCCCCAGCATTTT	CASSREGSNQPQHF	TRBJ1-5	TRBV6-5	NA	NA
TGTGCCAGCAGCCCAACCAAACCTAGCGGGGGACCTTACAATGAGCAGTTCTTC	CASSPTKPSGGPYNEQFF	TRBJ2-1	TRBV7-6	NA	TRBD2
TGTGCCAGCAGCCCTAAGGGACAGTTCGAAGCTTTCTTT	CASSPKGQFEAFF	TRBJ1-1	TRBV7-9	NA	TRBD1
TGCGCCAGCAGCTTGTTTGAGTACGAGCGGGAGACAATGGATGAGCAGTTCTTC	CASSLFEYERETMDEQFF	TRBJ2-1	TRBV5-1	few	TRBD2
TGCAGTGCTAGCCAAGGACAGAGTGGTGGCAATCAGCCCCAGCATTTT	CSASQGQSGGNQPQHF	TRBJ1-5	TRBV20-1	NA	NA
TGTGCCAGCAGCGATAGCGGGGGGGAGATCAATGAGCAGTTCTTC	CASSDSGGEINEQFF	TRBJ2-1	TRBV9	few	TRBD2
TGTGCCAGCAGTTTATGGGACAGGGCTAGCTCCTACGAGCAGTACTTC	CASSLWDRASSYEQYF	TRBJ2-7	TRBV28	few	TRBD1
TGCGCCAGCAGCTTGCACAGCAGCTCCTATAATTCACCCCTCCACTTT	CASSLHSSSYNSPLHF	TRBJ1-6	TRBV5-1	few	NA
TGTGCCAGCAGCACCCAGGGACAGGGTTTACACACCATATATTTT	CASSTQGQGLHTIYF	TRBJ1-3	TRBV7-2	NA	TRBD1
TGTGCCAGCAGGAATGGAGGGGGTCTAGGTGGCTACACCTTC	CASRNGGGLGGYTF	TRBJ1-2	TRBV12-3/TRBV12-4	NA	NA
TGTGCCAGCAGCCGCGGGACCGTAAAACAAGAGACCCAGTACTTC	CASSRGTVKQETQYF	TRBJ2-5	TRBV5-8	NA	NA
TGTGCCAGCAGAGGTGAGGGGTCCTCGTACAATGAGCAGTTCTTC	CASRGEGSSYNEQFF	TRBJ2-1	TRBV6-5	few	NA
TGTGCCAGCGGGACAGCCCATTCTGGAAACACCATATATTTT	CASGTAHSGNTIYF	TRBJ1-3	TRBV12-3/TRBV12-4	few	TRBD1
TGTGCCAGCAGTCACGCGGGACAGGGGTCGGAGTACTTC	CASSHAGQGSEYF	TRBJ2-5	TRBV12-3/TRBV12-4	NA	TRBD1
TGTGCCAGCACCAGGGACGGTCGCTCTGGAAACACCATATATTTT	CASTRDGRSGNTIYF	TRBJ1-3	TRBV2	NA	NA
TGTGCCTGGAGTGTAAGGACAGGGGCTCAGCCCCAGCATTTT	CAWSVRTGAQPQHF	TRBJ1-5	TRBV30	NA	TRBD1
TGCAGCGTTGACGTAACAGGGTTTTTTGGAGCTTTCTTT	CSVDVTGFFGAFF	TRBJ1-1	TRBV29-1	NA	NA
TGTGCCACCGTACCGGGACAGGGTTCCTATGGCTACACCTTC	CATVPGQGSYGYTF	TRBJ1-2	TRBV6-5	NA	TRBD1
TGTGCCAGCAGCTTAGACGGACTAGCGGGGGGCGAGCAGTACTTC	CASSLDGLAGGEQYF	TRBJ2-7	TRBV11-3	NA	TRBD2
TGTGCCAGCAGCGTAGAGGGAGCGGCCACCGGGGAGCTGTTTTTT	CASSVEGAATGELFF	TRBJ2-2	TRBV9	NA	NA
TGTGCCAGCAGCTTATCCCTCTACGAGCAGTACTTC	CASSLSLYEQYF	TRBJ2-7	TRBV7-2	few	NA
TGTGCCAGCAGCTTGGCCGCCGGGACAGATACGCAGTATTTT	CASSLAAGTDTQYF	TRBJ2-3	TRBV5-5	few	NA
TGTGCCAGCAGCGCAGAAGGGGGCGAGCAGTACTTC	CASSAEGGEQYF	TRBJ2-7	TRBV11-1	NA	NA
TGCAGCGTTGGGACAGGCCGCTCTGGAAACACCATATATTTT	CSVGTGRSGNTIYF	TRBJ1-3	TRBV29-1	NA	TRBD1
TGTGCCAGCAGTGGTGGGCCGAGCTCCTACAATGAGCAGTTCTTC	CASSGGPSSYNEQFF	TRBJ2-1	TRBV3-1	few	NA
TGCGCCAGCGCAAACCCCGTTGTTGATACGCAGTATTTT	CASANPVVDTQYF	TRBJ2-3	TRBV5-1	NA	NA